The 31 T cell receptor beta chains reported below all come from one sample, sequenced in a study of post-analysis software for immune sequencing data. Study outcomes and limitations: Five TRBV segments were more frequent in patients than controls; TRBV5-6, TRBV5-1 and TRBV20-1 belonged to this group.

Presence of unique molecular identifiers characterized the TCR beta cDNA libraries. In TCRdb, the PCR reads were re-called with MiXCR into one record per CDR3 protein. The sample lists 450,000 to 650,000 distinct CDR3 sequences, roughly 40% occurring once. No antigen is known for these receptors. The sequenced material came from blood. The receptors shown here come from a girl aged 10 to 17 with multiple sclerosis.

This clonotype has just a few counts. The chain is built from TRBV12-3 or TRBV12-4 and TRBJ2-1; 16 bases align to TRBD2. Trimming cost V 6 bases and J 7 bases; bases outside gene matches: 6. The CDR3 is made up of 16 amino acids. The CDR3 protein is CASRQGLAGGPNEQFF. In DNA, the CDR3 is TGTGCCAGCAGGCAGGGACTAGCGGGAGGGCCGAATGAGCAGTTCTTC.

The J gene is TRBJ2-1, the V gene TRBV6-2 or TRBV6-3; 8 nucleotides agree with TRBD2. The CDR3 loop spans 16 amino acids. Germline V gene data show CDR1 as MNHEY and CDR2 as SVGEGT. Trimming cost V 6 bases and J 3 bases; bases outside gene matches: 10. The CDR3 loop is CASRPLLAAGYNEQFF. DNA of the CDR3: TGTGCCAGCAGGCCCCTACTAGCGGCCGGCTACAATGAGCAGTTCTTC.

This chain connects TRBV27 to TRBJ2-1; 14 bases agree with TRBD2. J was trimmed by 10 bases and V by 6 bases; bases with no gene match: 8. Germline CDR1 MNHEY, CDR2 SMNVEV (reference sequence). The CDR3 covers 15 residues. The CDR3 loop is CASRIQTSGGGEQFF. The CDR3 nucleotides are TGTGCCAGCAGAATTCAGACTAGCGGGGGGGGAGAGCAGTTCTTC.

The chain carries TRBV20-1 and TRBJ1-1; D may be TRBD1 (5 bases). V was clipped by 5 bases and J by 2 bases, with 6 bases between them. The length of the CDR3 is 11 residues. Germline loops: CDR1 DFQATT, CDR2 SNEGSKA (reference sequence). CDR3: CSAQGNTEAFF. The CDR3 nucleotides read TGCAGTGCTCAGGGTAACACTGAAGCTTTCTTT.

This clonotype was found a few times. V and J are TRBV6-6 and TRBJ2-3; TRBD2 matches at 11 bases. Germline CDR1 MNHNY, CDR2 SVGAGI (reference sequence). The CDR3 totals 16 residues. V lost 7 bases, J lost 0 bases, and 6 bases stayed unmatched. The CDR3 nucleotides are TGTGCCAGCAATCCTCGACTAGCGGGGAGCACAGATACGCAGTATTTT. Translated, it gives CASNPRLAGSTDTQYF.

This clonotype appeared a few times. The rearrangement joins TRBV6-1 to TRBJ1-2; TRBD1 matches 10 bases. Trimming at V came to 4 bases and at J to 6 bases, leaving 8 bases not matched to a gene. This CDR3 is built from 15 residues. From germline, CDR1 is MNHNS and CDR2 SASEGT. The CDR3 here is CASSGIGDRGHGYTF. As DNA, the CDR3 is TGTGCCAGCAGTGGAATTGGGGACAGGGGCCATGGCTACACCTTC.

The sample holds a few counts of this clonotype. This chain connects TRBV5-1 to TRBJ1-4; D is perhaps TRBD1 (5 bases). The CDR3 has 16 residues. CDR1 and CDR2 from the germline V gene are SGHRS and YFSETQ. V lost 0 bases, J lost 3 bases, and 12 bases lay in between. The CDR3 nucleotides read TGCGCCAGCAGCTTGGATCCAGGGATCGCTAATGAAAAACTGTTTTTT. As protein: CASSLDPGIANEKLFF.

CDR3 bases: TGTGCCAGCAGCAAGGGGACTAGCGGGCAAGAGACCCAGTACTTC. It yields the protein CASSKGTSGQETQYF. This rearrangement joins TRBV7-9 to TRBJ2-5; 12 bases align to TRBD2. The V segment lost 5 bases and the J segment 2 bases; nucleotides outside the gene matches: 3. The germline V gene has CDR1 SEHNR and CDR2 FQNEAQ (reference sequence). The CDR3 totals 15 residues.

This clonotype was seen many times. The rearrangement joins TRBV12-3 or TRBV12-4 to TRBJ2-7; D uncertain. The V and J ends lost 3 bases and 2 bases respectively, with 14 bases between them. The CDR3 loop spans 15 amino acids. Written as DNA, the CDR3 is TGTGCCAGCAGTTTGACGGGTAACCCTACCTACGAGCAGTACTTC. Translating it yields CASSLTGNPTYEQYF.

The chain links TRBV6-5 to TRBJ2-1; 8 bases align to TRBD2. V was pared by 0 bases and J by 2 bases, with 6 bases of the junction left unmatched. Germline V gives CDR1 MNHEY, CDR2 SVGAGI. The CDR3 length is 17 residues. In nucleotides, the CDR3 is TGTGCCAGCAGTTACTCGGGGGCGGGAGGTACCTACAATGAGCAGTTCTTC. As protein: CASSYSGAGGTYNEQFF.

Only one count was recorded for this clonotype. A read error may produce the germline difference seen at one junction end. The chain's CDR3 is CASSEERLARTQYF. The CDR3 DNA is TGTGCTAGCAGTGAGGAGCGGTTGGCTAGGACCCAGTACTTC. The V gene is TRBV6-1, the J gene TRBJ2-5, with a weak D call TRBD2 (5 bases). The CDR3 extends over 14 amino acids. The germline gives CDR1 MNHNS, CDR2 SASEGT.

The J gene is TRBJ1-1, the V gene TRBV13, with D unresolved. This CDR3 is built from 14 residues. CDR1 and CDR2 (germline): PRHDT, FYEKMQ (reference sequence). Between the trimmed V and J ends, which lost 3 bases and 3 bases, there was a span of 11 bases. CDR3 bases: TGTGCCAGCAGCTTTGTGGGTTGGGACACTGAAGCTTTCTTT. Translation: CASSFVGWDTEAFF. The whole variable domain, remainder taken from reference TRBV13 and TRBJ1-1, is AAGVIQSPRHLIKEKRETATLKCYPIPRHDTVYWYQQGPGQDPQFLISFYEKMQSDKGSIPDRFSAQQFSDYHSELNMSSLELGDSALYFCASSFVGWDTEAFFGQGTRLTVV.

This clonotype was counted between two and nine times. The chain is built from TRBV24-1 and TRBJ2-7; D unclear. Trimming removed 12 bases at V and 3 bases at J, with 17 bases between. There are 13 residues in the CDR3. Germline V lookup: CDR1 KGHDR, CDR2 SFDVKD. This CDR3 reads CASQSGHSYEQYF. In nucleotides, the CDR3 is TGTGCCTCGCAATCCGGGCACAGCTACGAGCAGTACTTC.

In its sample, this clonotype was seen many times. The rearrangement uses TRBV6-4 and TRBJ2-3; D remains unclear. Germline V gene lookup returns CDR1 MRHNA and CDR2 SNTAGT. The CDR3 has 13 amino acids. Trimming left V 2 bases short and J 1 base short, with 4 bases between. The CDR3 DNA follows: TGTGCCAGCAGTGACAAGGGCACAGATACGCAGTATTTT. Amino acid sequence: CASSDKGTDTQYF.

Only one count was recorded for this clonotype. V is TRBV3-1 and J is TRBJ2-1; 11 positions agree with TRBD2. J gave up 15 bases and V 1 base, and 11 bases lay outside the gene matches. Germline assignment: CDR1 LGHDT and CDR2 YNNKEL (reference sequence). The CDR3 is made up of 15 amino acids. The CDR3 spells CASSQATSGGAFGFF. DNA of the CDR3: TGTGCCAGCAGCCAAGCTACTAGCGGGGGAGCGTTTGGGTTCTTC.

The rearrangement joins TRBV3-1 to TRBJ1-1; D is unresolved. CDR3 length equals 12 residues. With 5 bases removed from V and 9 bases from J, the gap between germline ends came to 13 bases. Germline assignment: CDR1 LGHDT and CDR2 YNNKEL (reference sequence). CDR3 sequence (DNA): TGTGCCAGCAGCGACACGGGTCCCCAAGCTTTCTTT. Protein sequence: CASSDTGPQAFF.

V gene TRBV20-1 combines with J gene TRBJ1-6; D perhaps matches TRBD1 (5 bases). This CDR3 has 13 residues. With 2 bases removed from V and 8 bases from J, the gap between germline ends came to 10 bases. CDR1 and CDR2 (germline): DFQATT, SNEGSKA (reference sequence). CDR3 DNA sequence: TGCAGTGCTAGACCGGGGGGATATTCACCCCTCCACTTT. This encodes CSARPGGYSPLHF.

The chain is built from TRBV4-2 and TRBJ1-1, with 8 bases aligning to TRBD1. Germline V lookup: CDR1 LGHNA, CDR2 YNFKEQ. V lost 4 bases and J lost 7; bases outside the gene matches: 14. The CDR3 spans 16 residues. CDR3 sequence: CASSPHLDTGGDEAFF. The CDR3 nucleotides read TGTGCCAGCAGCCCTCACCTAGATACAGGGGGGGATGAAGCTTTCTTT.

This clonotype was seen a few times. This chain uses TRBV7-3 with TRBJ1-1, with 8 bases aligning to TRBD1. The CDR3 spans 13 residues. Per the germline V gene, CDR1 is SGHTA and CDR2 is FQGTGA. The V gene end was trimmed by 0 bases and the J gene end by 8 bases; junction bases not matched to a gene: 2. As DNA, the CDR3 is TGTGCCAGCAGCTTAACGGGGGACAGGGAAGCTTTCTTT. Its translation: CASSLTGDREAFF. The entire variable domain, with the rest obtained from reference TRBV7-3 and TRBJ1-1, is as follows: GAGVSQTPSNKVTEKGKYVELRCDPISGHTALYWYRQSLGQGPEFLIYFQGTGAADDSGLPNDRFFAVRPEGSVSTLKIQRTERGDSAVYLCASSLTGDREAFFGQGTRLTVV.

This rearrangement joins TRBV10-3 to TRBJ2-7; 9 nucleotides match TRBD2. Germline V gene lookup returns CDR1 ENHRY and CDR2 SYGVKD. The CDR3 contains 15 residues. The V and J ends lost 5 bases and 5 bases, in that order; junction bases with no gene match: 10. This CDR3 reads CAISYLAGAGHEQYF. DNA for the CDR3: TGTGCCATCAGTTATTTAGCGGGAGCAGGCCACGAGCAGTACTTC.

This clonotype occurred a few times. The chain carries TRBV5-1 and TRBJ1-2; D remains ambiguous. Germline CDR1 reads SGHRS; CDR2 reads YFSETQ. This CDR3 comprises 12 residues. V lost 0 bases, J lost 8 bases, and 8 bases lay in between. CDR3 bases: TGCGCCAGCAGCTTGGACGGGCGCGGCTACACCTTC. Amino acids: CASSLDGRGYTF. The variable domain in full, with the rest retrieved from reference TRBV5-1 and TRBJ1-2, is KAGVTQTPRYLIKTRGQQVTLSCSPISGHRSVSWYQQTPGQGLQFLFEYFSETQRNKGNFPGRFSGRQFSNSRSEMNVSTLELGDSALYLCASSLDGRGYTFGSGTRLTVV.

In DNA form, the CDR3 reads TGTGCCAGCAGCGGTCCGGGGAAAGAGACCCAGTACTTC. Amino acid sequence: CASSGPGKETQYF. The chain employs TRBV9 and TRBJ2-5, with D possibly TRBD2 on 5 matching bases. The CDR3 loop spans 13 amino acids. Per the germline V gene, CDR1 is SGDLS and CDR2 is YYNGEE. V dropped 3 bases and J dropped 3 bases, with 9 bases sitting between them.

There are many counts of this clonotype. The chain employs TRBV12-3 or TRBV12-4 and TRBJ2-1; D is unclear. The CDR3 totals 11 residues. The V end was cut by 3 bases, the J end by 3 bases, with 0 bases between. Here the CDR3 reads CASSFYNEQFF. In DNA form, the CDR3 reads TGTGCCAGCAGTTTCTACAATGAGCAGTTCTTC.

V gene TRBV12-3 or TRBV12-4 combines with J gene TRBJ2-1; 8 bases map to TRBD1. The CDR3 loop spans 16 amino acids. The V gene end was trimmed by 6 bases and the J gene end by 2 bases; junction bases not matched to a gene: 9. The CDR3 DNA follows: TGTGCCAGCAGACGAACAGGGGGTAGGGCCTACAATGAGCAGTTCTTC. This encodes CASRRTGGRAYNEQFF.

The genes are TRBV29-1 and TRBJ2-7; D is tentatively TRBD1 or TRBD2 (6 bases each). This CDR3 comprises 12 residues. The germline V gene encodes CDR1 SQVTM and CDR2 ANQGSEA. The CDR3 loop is CGGTISSYEQYF. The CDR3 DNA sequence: TGCGGCGGGACAATTAGCTCCTACGAGCAGTACTTC.

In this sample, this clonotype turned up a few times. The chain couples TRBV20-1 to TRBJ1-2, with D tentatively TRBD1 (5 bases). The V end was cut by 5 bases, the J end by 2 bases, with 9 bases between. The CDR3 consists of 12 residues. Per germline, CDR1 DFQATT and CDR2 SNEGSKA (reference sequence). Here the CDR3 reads CSAYRQNYGYTF. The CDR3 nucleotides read TGCAGTGCTTACAGGCAGAACTATGGCTACACCTTC.

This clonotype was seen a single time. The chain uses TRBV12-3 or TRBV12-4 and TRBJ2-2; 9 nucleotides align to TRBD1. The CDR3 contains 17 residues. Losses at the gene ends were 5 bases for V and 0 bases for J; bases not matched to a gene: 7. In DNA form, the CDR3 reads TGTGCCAGCAGTCCCCGGACAGGGGCCGCGAACACCGGGGAGCTGTTTTTT. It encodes CASSPRTGAANTGELFF.

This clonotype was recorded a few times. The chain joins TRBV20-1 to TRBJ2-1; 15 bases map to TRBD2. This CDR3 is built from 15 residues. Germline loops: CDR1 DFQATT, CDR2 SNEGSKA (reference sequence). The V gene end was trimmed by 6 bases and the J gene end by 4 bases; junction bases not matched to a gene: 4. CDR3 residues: CSARTSGRGYNEQFF. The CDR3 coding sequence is TGCAGTGCAAGGACTAGCGGGAGGGGTTACAATGAGCAGTTCTTC.

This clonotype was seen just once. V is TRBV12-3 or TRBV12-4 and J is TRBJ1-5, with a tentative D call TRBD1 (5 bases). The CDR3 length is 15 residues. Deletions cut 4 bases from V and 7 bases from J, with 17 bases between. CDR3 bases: TGTGCCAGCAGTTGGGAGAAGGGGATAGGACAGCCCCAGCATTTT. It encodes CASSWEKGIGQPQHF.

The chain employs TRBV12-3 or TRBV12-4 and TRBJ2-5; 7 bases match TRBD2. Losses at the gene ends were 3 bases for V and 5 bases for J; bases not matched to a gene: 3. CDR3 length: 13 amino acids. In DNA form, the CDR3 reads TGTGCCAGCAGTTTCCACGGGAGGGAGACCCAGTACTTC. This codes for CASSFHGRETQYF.

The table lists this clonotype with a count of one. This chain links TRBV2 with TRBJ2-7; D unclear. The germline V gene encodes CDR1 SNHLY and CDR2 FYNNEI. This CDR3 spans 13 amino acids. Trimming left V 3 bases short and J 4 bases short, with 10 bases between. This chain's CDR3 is CASSDTERYEQYF. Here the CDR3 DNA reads TGTGCCAGCAGTGATACAGAAAGATACGAGCAGTACTTC.